This T cell receptor (beta chain) comes out of a study of shared clonotypes between healthy human individuals. Study results and limitations: The study generally estimated greater richness for naive than memory subsets. Although depth was large, rarefaction showed that sequencing of the sorted subsets was incomplete.

In the CD4+ fraction, cells were divided into CD45RA+ naive and CD45RA-negative memory subsets. Sequenced by immunoSEQ multiplex PCR; TCRdb stores in-frame clones only, minus some. Among over 1.4 million clones listed, 95% to 97% were seen once. The ends lost 6 bases at V and 2 bases at J; junction bases unmatched: 15. The length of the CDR3 is 19 residues. CDR1 SGHKS and CDR2 YYEKEE come from the germline V gene (reference sequence). A remark on this clone: Its specificity is not known.

Sequencing was done on a sample of naive CD4+ T cells sorted from blood. Stated subset: CD45RA+ positively selected. The receptor comes from a young man in good health. V is TRBV5-5 and J is TRBJ2-3; the match to TRBD2 covers 13 bases. In DNA form, the CDR3 reads TGTGCCAGCAACTCAGGACTAGCGGGAGTGGGAGGGTACACAGATACGCAGTATTTT. This encodes CASNSGLAGVGGYTDTQYF.